This T cell receptor (beta chain) was sequenced during a study of lymphopenia after photon versus proton radiotherapy. The study, taken as a whole, reports: After the lymphocyte nadir, photon-treated repertoires showed oligoclonal expansion, especially of CD8+ Temra cells. Proton therapy kept repertoires fairly stable, unlike photons, which gained effector/memory cells.

Assay: immunoSEQ multiplex PCR; the TCRdb copy retains only in-frame clones and omits some. The table shows about 53,000 clones, with more than 70% occurring only once. Germline V CDR1 and CDR2: SGHKS, YYEKEE (reference sequence). This CDR3 contains 14 residues. Trimming removed 0 bases from V and 8 bases from J, with 14 bases in between. This clone was observed a handful of times. Its antigen is not known. The specimen comprised peripheral blood, sampled from a patient treated with photon-based radiotherapy. The origin of this receptor is a man in his fifties with gastric cancer. V and J are TRBV5-5 and TRBJ1-1; D is undetermined. CDR3 loop: CASSLVRGPVEAFF. DNA for the CDR3: TGTGCCAGCAGCTTGGTTAGAGGGCCGGTAGAAGCTTTCTTT.